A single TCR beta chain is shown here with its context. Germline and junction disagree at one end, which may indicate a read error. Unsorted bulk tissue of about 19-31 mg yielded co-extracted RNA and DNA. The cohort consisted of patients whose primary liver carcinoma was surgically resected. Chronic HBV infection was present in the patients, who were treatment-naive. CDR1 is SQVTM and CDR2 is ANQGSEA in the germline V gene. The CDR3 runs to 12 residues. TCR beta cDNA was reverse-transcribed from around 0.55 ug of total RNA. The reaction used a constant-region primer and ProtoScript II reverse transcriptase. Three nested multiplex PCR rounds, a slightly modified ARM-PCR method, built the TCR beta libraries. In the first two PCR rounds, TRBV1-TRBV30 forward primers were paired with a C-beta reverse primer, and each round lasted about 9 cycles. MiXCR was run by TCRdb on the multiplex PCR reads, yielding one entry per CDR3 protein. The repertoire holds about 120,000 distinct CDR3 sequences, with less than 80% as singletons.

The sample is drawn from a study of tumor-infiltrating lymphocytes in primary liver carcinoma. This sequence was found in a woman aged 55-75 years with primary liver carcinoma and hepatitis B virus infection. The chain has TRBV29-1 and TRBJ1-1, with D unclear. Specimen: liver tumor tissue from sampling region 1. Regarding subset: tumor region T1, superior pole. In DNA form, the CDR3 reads TGCAGCGTTGCTGGGTGGCCGACTGAAGCTTTATTT. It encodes CSVAGWPTEALF. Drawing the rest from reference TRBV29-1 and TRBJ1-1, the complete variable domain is SAVISQKPSRDICQRGTSLTIQCQVDSQVTMMFWYRQQPGQSLTLIATANQGSEATYESGFVIDKFPISRPNLTFSTLTVSNMSPEDSSIYLCSVAGWPTEALFGQGTRLTVV.